Sequencing of this TCR beta chain was carried out in a study of cytomegalovirus exposure and HLA in healthy donors. As to this clone: Its antigen remains unknown.

This cohort consisted of healthy bone marrow donors. Whole-study results and caveats: According to reports, the classifier identified cytomegalovirus status with high specificity and sensitivity.

PCR employed 60 Vbeta and 13 Jbeta primers. Original processing notes: In a later analysis, the count reached approximately 80 million unique TCR beta chains, with 8.5 million to 14 million shared. Measured with immunoSEQ multiplex PCR; TCRdb has only the in-frame clones, and not every one. V and J calls and clone size are given by that table; D and trimming were obtained from the DNA. The table shows 120,000 or so clones, with 80% occurring only once. This receptor was obtained from a man younger than 45 in good health and CMV-seropositive. The sample consisted of PBMCs.

CDR3 sequence reads: CASSYSGDGYTF. For the CDR3, the DNA is TGTGCCAGCAGCTACTCAGGGGACGGCTACACCTTC. The V call is TRBV4-2, the J call TRBJ1-2; possibly TRBD1 for D (6 bases). The CDR3 runs 12 residues. Germline CDR1 is LGHNA and CDR2 is YNFKEQ. Trimming took off 5 bases at V and 8 bases at J, with 12 bases between the two ends.